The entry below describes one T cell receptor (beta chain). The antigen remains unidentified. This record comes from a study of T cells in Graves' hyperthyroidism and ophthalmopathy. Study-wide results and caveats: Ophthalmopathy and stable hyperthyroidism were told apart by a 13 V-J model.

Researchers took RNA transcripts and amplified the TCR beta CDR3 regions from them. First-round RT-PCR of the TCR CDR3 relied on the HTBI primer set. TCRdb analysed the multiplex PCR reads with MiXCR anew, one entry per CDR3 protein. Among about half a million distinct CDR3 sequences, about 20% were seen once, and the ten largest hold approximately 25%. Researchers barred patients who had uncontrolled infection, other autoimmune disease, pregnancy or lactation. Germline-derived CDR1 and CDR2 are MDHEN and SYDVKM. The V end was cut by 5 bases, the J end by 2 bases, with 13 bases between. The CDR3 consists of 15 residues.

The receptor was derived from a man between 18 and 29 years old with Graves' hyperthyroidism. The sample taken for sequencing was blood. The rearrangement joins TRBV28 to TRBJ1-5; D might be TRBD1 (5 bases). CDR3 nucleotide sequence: TGTGCCAGCAGTGGGGGATTTTGGGGCAATCAGCCCCAGCATTTT. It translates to CASSGGFWGNQPQHF.